Sequencing of this TCR beta chain was carried out in a study of T cell responses to AZD1222 COVID-19 vaccine (dated by TCRdb to about 2021). Regarding the complete study: TCR sequencing was performed for roughly 240 trial participants, of whom some 200 were given two doses of AZD1222 and approximately 25 were given two doses of MenACWY control vaccine. Trial participants were enrolled by age into subgroups of 18-55, 56-69 and 70-plus years, and roughly 150, 30 and 60 TCR-sequenced participants, respectively, were included in these subgroups.

The CDR3 regions of human TCRbeta chains were analyzed by immunosequencing. In the original analysis: Repertoire TCRs were matched against a reference library of SARS-CoV-2-specific TCRs generated with the MIRA antigen-specificity platform. Breadth was defined as the fraction of unique TCRs that were SARS-CoV-2-associated. Depth was defined as the fraction of total T cells that were SARS-CoV-2-associated. Each spike-specific TCR was assigned to its reactive spike region and to a CD4 or CD8 class using the MIRA data. Log10-transformed breadth and depth values were compared by one-way ANOVA with Sidak's multiple comparisons tests. TCRdb retrieved this table from immuneACCESS and kept in-frame rearrangements only. Not all clones are present; in checked studies, unresolved V genes account for under half, and no reason is known for the remainder. V and J calls and clone size are those listed in that table; D and trimming were worked out from the DNA. This sample has approximately 220,000 clones in its table, and about 93% of those were observed once. The leading ten clones occupy about 1% of the sample.

Interpreted using the paper, the time point label stands for: baseline before first vaccination. The label giving this sample's treatment or condition can be read as: meningococcal conjugate vaccine given as trial control. Vaccinee samples came from UK trials COV001 and COV002, including a single-blind randomized controlled phase 2/3 trial of AZD1222 (ChAdOx1 nCoV-19) in healthy adults. For TCRbeta chain sequencing, PBMC samples were collected from trial participants at day 0 and at day 28 after the second dose. Notes on this clone: No cognate antigen has been identified for it. No base-level quality is on record; no much larger clone is a single base apart.

From the cysteine up to the phenylalanine, the CDR3 has a length of 16 residues. Of all the DNA, just the CDR3 is kept, 48 bases in frame from base 1. The germline V gene (reference sequence) specifies GTSNPN as CDR1 and SVGIG as CDR2. V lost 4 bases and J lost 0 bases; the stretch between them is 13 bases long. General conclusions and limits of the study: The 56-69-year group was small, and its depth increase did not reach significance, likely because of low power. Because no samples from the day 14 peak response were available, repertoires could be characterized only after the peak T cell response. CD4 TCRs associated with the vaccine covered the entire spike protein, and the dominant responses were in regions 160-218 and 743-854. Conclusions about previously exposed vaccinees are limited, since just six AZD1222 recipients were seropositive for SARS-CoV-2 at baseline. Nearly half of unique spike-specific TCRs reportedly recognized epitopes outside regions mutated in the B.1.351 and B.1.1.7 variants. Spike-specific TCR breadth and depth rose significantly after two AZD1222 doses compared with day 0 and with MenACWY recipients. Participants were mostly white British, with more females than males. The authors suggested clonal diversity may have been underestimated.

This receptor was identified in an adult in good health. The sequencing here drew on peripheral blood, taken on day 0 of MenACWY control vaccination. Recombination joined TRBV30 with TRBJ1-6; the D gene identity is not certain. The CDR3 loop reads CAWTEGISSYNSPLHF. The nucleotides read TGTGCCTGGACGGAGGGAATCAGCTCCTATAATTCACCCCTCCACTTT.